This T cell receptor (beta chain) was captured in a study of T cell repertoires in cytomegalovirus infection. Concerning this clonotype itself: Its antigen is still unknown.

This CDR3 is built from 14 residues. V was pared by 5 bases and J by 8 bases, with 15 bases between. CDR1 and CDR2 (germline): MNHNS, SASEGT. Each CDR3 protein is one row after TCRdb ran MiXCR on the reads. The data hold tens of thousands of distinct CDR3 sequences, with less than 30% observed a single time. This clonotype was sampled from a human donor in good health (CMV status not recorded). Some clones in this sample may be carry-over from other donors' samples. Sequenced material: CD8+ T cells from cultured PBMCs, taken from culture after CMV antigen stimulation. This rearrangement joins TRBV6-1 to TRBJ2-2, with D perhaps TRBD2 (6 bases). CDR3 sequence: CASSYEGGKGELFF. DNA of the CDR3: TGTGCCAGCAGTTACGAGGGCGGGAAGGGGGAGCTGTTTTTT.